A selection of T cell receptor beta chains follows, all from one sample in a study of radiotherapy plus CTLA-4 blockade in lung cancer. Repertoires were generated with immunoSEQ multiplex PCR, while TCRdb's copy carries only in-frame clones and drops some. Of about 45,000 clones listed, approximately 62% were seen once; the top ten hold roughly 20%. The sequenced sample was peripheral blood, obtained from a patient treated with radiotherapy plus ipilimumab. The receptors shown here come from a human donor with non-small cell lung cancer who had a partial response to radiotherapy plus ipilimumab. Both conserved end residues are part of each CDR3. The order of the fields is J gene, clone size, V gene, D gene, CDR3 DNA, CDR3 protein. D genes are given only for firm matches. Clone size is given for some rows only: seen once, a few or many times, or a class if the clone is expanded.

TRBJ1-4 NA TRBV7-9 TRBD1 TGTGCCAGCAGCTCCTGGACAGGGGGAAGACGTCATGAAAAACTGTTTTTT CASSSWTGGRRHEKLFF
TRBJ2-2 once TRBV4-2 NA TGTGCCAGCAGCCTCGGGGGAGAACCCGGGGAGCTGTTTTTT CASSLGGEPGELFF
TRBJ2-1 NA TRBV11-2 TRBD2 TGTGCCAGCAGCTTAGTTGGACAGACTAGCGTCTACAATGAGCAGTTCTTC CASSLVGQTSVYNEQFF
TRBJ1-3 NA TRBV6-5 NA TGTGCCAGCAGTTACTCTGGAGCCTCTGGAAACACCATATATTTT CASSYSGASGNTIYF
TRBJ2-2 NA TRBV30 NA TGTGCCCATGGAGGGTTGGGGAACACCGGGGAGCTGTTTTTT CAHGGLGNTGELFF
TRBJ2-3 few TRBV7-3 NA TGTGCCAGCAGCCTCTCCTCTAGCGCTGGCGATACGCAGTATTTT CASSLSSSAGDTQYF
TRBJ2-1 once TRBV5-1 NA TGCGCCAGCAGCTTCTCGAGCGGTACCTACAATGAGCAGTTCTTC CASSFSSGTYNEQFF
TRBJ2-2 NA TRBV6-1 TRBD1 TGTGCCCTCAGAAGGGGGCAAAACACCGGGGAGCTGTTTTTT CALRRGQNTGELFF
TRBJ2-1 NA TRBV7-2 TRBD2 TGTGCCAGCAGCTTAGACGTAGCGGGAGGCGATGAGCAGTTCTTC CASSLDVAGGDEQFF
TRBJ2-2 NA TRBV11-1 TRBD1 TGTGCCAGCAGCTACAGGGGAAACACCGGGGAGCTGTTTTTT CASSYRGNTGELFF
TRBJ1-4 NA TRBV7-9 TRBD1 TGTGCCAGCAGCCCGACAGGGCTCATAGGAAAACTGTTTTTT CASSPTGLIGKLFF
TRBJ2-3 NA TRBV19 TRBD2 TGTGCCAGTAGCCAACTAGCGGGGGGGCCAACCGGCAGGTATTTT CASSQLAGGPTGRYF
TRBJ2-1 NA TRBV11-2 TRBD2 TGTGCCAGCAGCTTCCAGCGGGGCAGCTCCTACAATGAGCAGTTCTTC CASSFQRGSSYNEQFF
TRBJ2-7 NA TRBV9 NA TGTGCCAGCAGCGCGTGGCCCGGGGAAGAGCAGTACTTC CASSAWPGEEQYF
TRBJ2-2 NA TRBV2 NA TGTGCCAGCAGTGAAGCGCTTCGGGGCGGGGTCGGGTCGCAAAACACCGGGGAGCTGTTTTTT CASSEALRGGVGSQNTGELFF
TRBJ1-1 NA TRBV5-1 TRBD1 TGCGCCAGCAGCTTCGGACAGGGGGGTGGAACTGAAGCTTTCTTT CASSFGQGGGTEAFF
TRBJ2-5 NA TRBV7-9 NA TGTGCCAGCAGCTTAGAACAGCGGGCCACGGAGACCCAGTACTTC CASSLEQRATETQYF
TRBJ2-5 few TRBV30 NA TGTGCCTGGAGTTCGAAGCGGGAGACCCAGTACTTC CAWSSKRETQYF
TRBJ2-1 NA TRBV19 TRBD2 TGTGCCAGTAGTTCCAGCGGGAGTGTTGTAAATGAGCAGTTCTTC CASSSSGSVVNEQFF
TRBJ1-1 once TRBV6-5 NA TGTGCCAGCATCTACCTCGATGAAGCTTTCTTT CASIYLDEAFF
TRBJ2-6 NA TRBV4-3 TRBD2 TGCGCCAGCAGCCAAGATTCGGTGGGGGCTAGCGGGTCCGGGGCCAACGTCCTGACTTTC CASSQDSVGASGSGANVLTF
TRBJ1-1 NA TRBV5-1 TRBD1 TGCGCCAGCAGCTATCACACCGGGACAGAAGGTTTCTTT CASSYHTGTEGFF
TRBJ2-7 few TRBV27 TRBD2 TGTGCCAGCGAGGGGTTGCGGGAGGGCCGCTACGAGCAGTACTTC CASEGLREGRYEQYF
TRBJ2-3 NA TRBV9 NA TGTGCCAGCAGCGTAGGAGGCACCGGAGGCACAGATACGCAGTATTTT CASSVGGTGGTDTQYF
TRBJ1-1 NA TRBV6-1 TRBD1 TGTGCCTCACAGGGGACATCGAAGACTGAAGCTTTCTTT CASQGTSKTEAFF
TRBJ1-2 NA TRBV30 NA TGTGCCTGCAACGACAGACTCTATGGCTACACCTTC CACNDRLYGYTF
TRBJ2-7 NA TRBV7-6 NA TGTGCCAGCAGCGCCAATATCGGACAGAATTCCTACGAGCAGTACTTC CASSANIGQNSYEQYF
TRBJ2-1 few TRBV5-5 TRBD2 TGTGCCAGCAGTCGTGGATTATTAGCGGGGAGCTCCTACAATGAGCAGTTCTTC CASSRGLLAGSSYNEQFF
TRBJ1-1 NA TRBV28 TRBD1 TGTGCCAGCAGTCCACGACGGGACAGGTCCGTAGCCCTGAACACTGAAGCTTTCTTT CASSPRRDRSVALNTEAFF
TRBJ1-5 NA TRBV19 TRBD1 TGTGCCAGTAGTCCGTGGACAGGGTCGGGCAATCAGCCCCAGCATTTT CASSPWTGSGNQPQHF
TRBJ2-6 NA TRBV5-1 NA TGCGCCAGCAGCTTGGGACAGGTCTCTGGGGCCAACGTCCTGACTTTC CASSLGQVSGANVLTF
TRBJ1-1 NA TRBV20-1 NA TGCAGTGCCACGATTCAGGGTAAAGCTTTCTTT CSATIQGKAFF
TRBJ2-7 NA TRBV6-5 TRBD1 TGTGCCAGCAGTTATCGCCTACGGGACAGGGGCGGCGAGCAGTACTTC CASSYRLRDRGGEQYF
TRBJ2-2 NA TRBV4-2 NA TGTGCCAGCAGCCAAGAGTCGGGGACCGGGGAGCTGTTTTTT CASSQESGTGELFF
TRBJ2-3 few TRBV14 TRBD2 TGTGCCAGCAGCCCTCCGGGGGGGCCAGACCCAGATACGCAGTATTTT CASSPPGGPDPDTQYF
TRBJ1-6 NA TRBV6-1 NA TGTGCCAGCAGTGTACGAGACAGAAATTCACCCCTCCACTTT CASSVRDRNSPLHF
TRBJ1-4 NA TRBV6-1 TRBD1 TGTGCCAGCAGTGAAGCGCCGGAAGGGGGCGCAACTAATGAAAAACTGTTTTTT CASSEAPEGGATNEKLFF
TRBJ1-2 NA TRBV30 TRBD1 TGTGCCTGGAGTGGGGGACAGGGGGACGGCTACACCTTC CAWSGGQGDGYTF
TRBJ1-6 NA TRBV2 NA TGTGCCAGCAGTGAAGCCAGGGACTATTCACCCCTCCACTTT CASSEARDYSPLHF
TRBJ2-7 NA TRBV27 NA TGTGCCAGCAGTTTATCCGGCAGCGGATACGAGCAGTACTTC CASSLSGSGYEQYF
TRBJ1-1 NA TRBV5-1 TRBD1 TGCGCCAGCAGCTTGAATCCGGGACAGGGGAACACTGAAGCTTTCTTT CASSLNPGQGNTEAFF
TRBJ1-1 few TRBV7-3 NA TGTGCCAGCAGCTTGTACAGGGCCACTGAAGCTTTCTTT CASSLYRATEAFF
TRBJ2-6 NA TRBV15 NA TGTGCCACCAGCAGATGGGCCGGGGGTGGTGGGGCCAACGTCCTGACTTTC CATSRWAGGGGANVLTF
TRBJ2-2 NA TRBV9 NA TGTGCCAGCAGCCGCCAACGGACCGGGGAGCTGTTTTTT CASSRQRTGELFF
TRBJ1-5 NA TRBV15 NA TGTGCCACCAGCCTCGTTCTAAAACAGCCCCAGCATTTT CATSLVLKQPQHF
TRBJ1-4 few TRBV2 NA TGTGCCAGCATCCCCGGGACAAGGAATGAAAAACTGTTTTTT CASIPGTRNEKLFF